This TCR beta chain was sequenced during a study of T cell responses to AZD1222 COVID-19 vaccine. Study-wide context: Second doses at about 4 or about 12 weeks were pooled.

CDR1 and CDR2 from the germline V gene are SGHRS and YFSETQ. V lost 1 base, J lost 6 bases, and 5 bases lay in between. The CDR3 sequence is 12 residues long. The protocol was immunoSEQ multiplex PCR, while the TCRdb copy is restricted to in-frame clones and leaves out a portion. Of 150,000 to 200,000 clones in the sample, about 94% were seen once. A note on this clone: Its antigen is still unknown.

Study-wide results and limits: Unmutated regions of variants are reportedly targeted by nearly half of spike-specific TCRs. Regions 160-218 and 743-854 held dominance among vaccine-associated CD4 TCRs, which spanned spike.

The receptor was isolated from an adult in good health. The source was peripheral blood, collected on day 0 of AZD1222 vaccination. V usage is TRBV5-1 and J usage is TRBJ2-1, with D uncertain. Here the CDR3 DNA reads TGCGCCAGCAGCTTGACGGGCAATGAGCAGTTCTTC. This gives the protein CASSLTGNEQFF.